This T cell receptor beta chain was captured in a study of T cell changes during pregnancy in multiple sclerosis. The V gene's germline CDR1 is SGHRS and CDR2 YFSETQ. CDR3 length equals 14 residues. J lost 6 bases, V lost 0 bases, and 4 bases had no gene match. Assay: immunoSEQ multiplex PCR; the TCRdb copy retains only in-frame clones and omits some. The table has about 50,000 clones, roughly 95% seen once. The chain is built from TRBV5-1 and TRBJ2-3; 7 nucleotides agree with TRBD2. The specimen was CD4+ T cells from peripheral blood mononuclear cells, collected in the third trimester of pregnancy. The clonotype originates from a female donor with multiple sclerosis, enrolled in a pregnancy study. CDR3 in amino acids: CASSLGVREDTQYF. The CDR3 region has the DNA TGCGCCAGCAGCTTGGGCGTGCGGGAGGATACGCAGTATTTT.